What follows is one T cell receptor beta chain and its context. Per the original data handling: The authors estimated nucleated cell counts from reference gene primer amplification. Some clones are missing from TCRdb's copy, which holds only in-frame ones; the method was immunoSEQ multiplex PCR. D and trimming come from the DNA, and the V and J calls and clone size come from that table. The sample has some 190,000 clones; 81% are singletons. This entry comes from a study of blood T cell repertoires in COVID-19. Study in general: COVID-19 samples, acute and convalescent, were from the United States, Italy and Spain. T cells, B-cell-depleted T cells, or PBMCs supplied cDNA or gDNA.

CDR3 length: 12 amino acids. CDR1 is SQVTM, CDR2 ANQGSEA, per germline. The V gene end was trimmed by 4 bases and the J gene end by 6 bases; junction bases not matched to a gene: 3. The chain combines TRBV29-1 with TRBJ2-1; 7 nucleotides align to TRBD2. This clonotype was obtained from a woman between 40 and 55 years old with COVID-19, enrolled during active disease. What was sequenced was peripheral blood. The CDR3 coding sequence is TGCAGCGTTGGGCCTAGCGGCAATGAGCAGTTCTTC. It yields the protein CSVGPSGNEQFF.